A single sample gave rise to the 27 T cell receptor beta chains below, sequenced in a study of blood T cell repertoires in COVID-19. Libraries were prepared by immunoSEQ multiplex PCR; TCRdb keeps only in-frame clonotypes and omits some of them. The table lists a few hundred thousand clones, over 85% of them singletons. The material sequenced was PBMCs or T cells enriched from blood (not recorded which). The source of these receptors is a woman aged 45-60 years who had been exposed to COVID-19.

V gene TRBV5-1 combines with J gene TRBJ1-4; 7 nucleotides agree with TRBD1. The V segment lost 3 bases and the J segment 8 bases; nucleotides outside the gene matches: 7. Germline loops: CDR1 SGHRS, CDR2 YFSETQ. This CDR3 is 14 amino acids long. The CDR3 region is CASSWAGGSEKLFF. The CDR3 nucleotides are TGCGCCAGCAGCTGGGCAGGGGGTTCCGAAAAACTGTTTTTT.

This clone showed up just once. The germline gene is not matched at one end of the junction; a read error may be the cause. The chain has TRBV28 and TRBJ1-5; 8 bases are shared with TRBD1. CDR1 is MDHEN and CDR2 is SYDVKM in the germline V gene. The CDR3 spans 15 residues. CDR3 in amino acids: CASSLTGTGNRPQHF. The CDR3 nucleotides read TGTGCCAGCAGTTTAACCGGGACAGGTAATCGGCCCCAGCATTTT.

The DNA for the CDR3 is TGTGCAAGTCGCCCGGGGGAGGTTTTCACTGAAGCTTTCTTT. Protein: CASRPGEVFTEAFF. The rearrangement uses TRBV12-2 and TRBJ1-1. TRBV12-2 is a pseudogene segment. There are 14 residues in the CDR3.

The chain couples TRBV7-9 to TRBJ2-3; D gene ambiguous. V was pared by 1 base and J by 0 bases, with 14 bases between. The CDR3 loop spans 17 amino acids. The germline gives CDR1 SEHNR, CDR2 FQNEAQ (reference sequence). The CDR3 DNA is TGTGCCAGCAGCTTAGGAGAGGCCAGCCCTAGCACAGATACGCAGTATTTT. Its translation is CASSLGEASPSTDTQYF.

The chain joins TRBV6-5 to TRBJ2-7; maybe TRBD1 (6 bases). CDR1 and CDR2 from the germline V gene are MNHEY and SVGAGI. This CDR3 is built from 13 residues. Trimming pared 11 bases from V and 0 bases from J, leaving 14 bases between. CDR3 in amino acids: CAAEGGSSYEQYF. DNA of the CDR3: TGTGCCGCAGAAGGGGGAAGCTCCTACGAGCAGTACTTC.

This chain links TRBV27 with TRBJ2-7; TRBD2 matches 10 bases. The V segment lost 0 bases and the J segment 8 bases; nucleotides outside the gene matches: 10. The germline V gene has CDR1 MNHEY and CDR2 SMNVEV (reference sequence). This CDR3 is 16 amino acids long. CDR3 loop: CASSLSTSGGGVKQYF. CDR3 DNA sequence: TGTGCCAGCAGTTTATCGACGAGCGGGGGGGGAGTCAAGCAGTACTTC.

The rearrangement joins TRBV2 to TRBJ2-3; 8 nucleotides line up with TRBD2. Germline trimming cut 5 bases from V and 1 base from J; bases unmatched to any gene: 8. The CDR3 runs 16 residues. Looked up from germline, CDR1 is SNHLY and CDR2 is FYNNEI. CDR3 in amino acids: CASSQLGTSRTDTQYF. In nucleotides, the CDR3 is TGTGCCAGCAGTCAACTCGGGACTAGTCGCACAGATACGCAGTATTTT.

The chain combines TRBV5-1 with TRBJ1-3; TRBD1 agrees at 9 bases. From germline, CDR1 is SGHRS and CDR2 YFSETQ. CDR3 length: 17 residues. Trimming cost V 5 bases and J 2 bases; bases outside gene matches: 11. The CDR3 bases are TGCGCCAGCAGTCCACTTCCCGGGACAGGGACTGGAAACACCATATATTTT. As protein: CASSPLPGTGTGNTIYF.

This sequence joins TRBV3-1 (or the pseudogene TRBV3-2) and TRBJ2-3; TRBD2 agrees at 8 bases. V shed 3 bases, J shed 3 bases, and the junction held 2 bases outside the gene matches. CDR3 size: 14 residues. Germline CDR1 is LGHDT and CDR2 is YNNKEL (reference sequence). The DNA of the CDR3 is TGTGCCAGCAGCCACGGACTAGCTACAGATACGCAGTATTTT. Translated, it gives CASSHGLATDTQYF.

The chain couples TRBV19 to TRBJ2-2; 10 bases match TRBD1. The CDR3 spans 16 residues. J lost 2 bases, V lost 2 bases, and 2 bases had no gene match. In germline, CDR1 is LNHDA, CDR2 SQIVND (reference sequence). In DNA form, the CDR3 reads TGTGCCAGTAGTATAACGACAGGGGGCAACACCGGGGAGCTGTTTTTT. It codes for CASSITTGGNTGELFF.

This chain connects TRBV7-2 to TRBJ2-1; 11 nucleotides agree with TRBD2. V trimming: 2 bases; J trimming: 4 bases; junction bases outside the gene matches: 7. Germline CDR1 is SGHTA and CDR2 is FQGNSA. The CDR3 runs to 17 residues. This CDR3 reads CASSLRSGTSGYNEQFF. CDR3 nucleotides: TGTGCCAGCAGCTTAAGATCGGGGACTAGCGGTTACAATGAGCAGTTCTTC.

V gene TRBV7-6 combines with J gene TRBJ1-5, with D perhaps TRBD1 (5 bases). V gave up 3 bases and J gave up 0 bases, with 15 bases separating them. The CDR3 sequence is 17 residues long. CDR1 and CDR2 from the germline V gene are SGHVS and FNYEAQ. In DNA form, the CDR3 reads TGTGCCAGCAGCTTGGGTGGCAGGGTGGATAGCAATCAGCCCCAGCATTTT. It translates to CASSLGGRVDSNQPQHF.

The rearrangement uses TRBV19 and TRBJ2-1; tentative D call: TRBD2 (7 bases). With 7 bases removed from V and 10 bases from J, the gap between germline ends came to 14 bases. CDR1 LNHDA and CDR2 SQIVND come from the germline V gene (reference sequence). The CDR3 loop spans 12 amino acids. CDR3 bases: TGTGCCAGTATGTCCGGCGGGGGCGAGCAGTTCTTC. Translating it yields CASMSGGGEQFF.

In this sample, this clone turned up once. The genes are TRBV5-5 and TRBJ1-6, with 11 bases aligning to TRBD1. V shed 2 bases, J shed 3 bases, and the junction held 4 bases outside the gene matches. Germline V gene lookup returns CDR1 SGHKS and CDR2 YYEKEE (reference sequence). This CDR3 contains 17 residues. The DNA for the CDR3 is TGTGCCAGCAGCTTATTAGGGACAGGGGGCTATAATTCACCCCTCCACTTT. Its translation is CASSLLGTGGYNSPLHF. The full variable domain, its missing parts supplied by reference TRBV5-5 and TRBJ1-6, is DAGVTQSPTHLIKTRGQQVTLRCSPISGHKSVSWYQQVLGQGPQFIFQYYEKEERGRGNFPDRFSARQFPNYSSELNVNALLLGDSALYLCASSLLGTGGYNSPLHFGNGTRLTVT.

Here the CDR3 reads CASSSSGGSSRKTQYF. The CDR3 DNA sequence: TGTGCCAGTAGTTCAAGCGGGGGGTCGTCTAGAAAGACCCAGTACTTC. V and J are TRBV19 and TRBJ2-5; TRBD2 matches at 9 bases. V lost 5 bases to trimming and J lost 6 bases; unmatched junction nucleotides: 13. The CDR3 extends over 16 amino acids. CDR1 is LNHDA, CDR2 SQIVND, per germline (reference sequence).

The chain is built from TRBV6-2 or TRBV6-3 and TRBJ2-4, with a possible D match to TRBD1 (6 bases). Trimming removed 2 bases at V and 11 bases at J, with 10 bases between. The CDR3 spans 12 residues. Per germline, CDR1 MNHEY and CDR2 SVGEGT. The CDR3 DNA sequence: TGTGCCAGCAGTTACGTGGGGGCTGTTCAGTACTTC. Protein: CASSYVGAVQYF.

The rearrangement joins TRBV14 to TRBJ1-1; D ambiguous. This CDR3 region has 11 residues. With 4 bases removed from V and 4 bases from J, the gap between germline ends came to 4 bases. Per germline, CDR1 SGHDN and CDR2 FVKESK. CDR3 bases: TGTGCCAGCAGCCGGAGCACTGAAGCTTTCTTT. Its translation: CASSRSTEAFF.

The rearrangement uses TRBV3-1 (or the pseudogene TRBV3-2) and TRBJ1-1, with TRBD1 identical over 8 bases. J was trimmed by 1 base and V by 4 bases; bases with no gene match: 2. CDR1 is LGHDT, CDR2 YNNKEL, per germline (reference sequence). The CDR3 contains 14 residues. The CDR3 sequence is CASSLDRGNTEAFF. The CDR3, as DNA: TGTGCCAGCAGCCTCGACAGGGGGAACACTGAAGCTTTCTTT.

This chain joins TRBV15 and TRBJ2-3; 9 nucleotides line up with TRBD1. V gave up 1 base and J gave up 2 bases; unmatched junction bases: 10. The CDR3 is 18 residues long. The germline V gene has CDR1 LNHNV and CDR2 YYDKDF (reference sequence). CDR3 nucleotide sequence: TGTGCCACCAGCAGAGTTTCAATGACAGGGGGTTACACAGATACGCAGTATTTT. Its protein is CATSRVSMTGGYTDTQYF.

The rearrangement joins TRBV15 to TRBJ2-1, with 7 bases lining up with TRBD2. From germline, CDR1 is LNHNV and CDR2 YYDKDF (reference sequence). This CDR3 contains 16 residues. J gave up 2 bases and V 8 bases, and 12 bases lay outside the gene matches. The CDR3 protein is CATFWERGAPYNEQFF. Written as DNA, the CDR3 is TGTGCCACCTTCTGGGAGCGGGGAGCCCCCTACAATGAGCAGTTCTTC.

The DNA of the CDR3 is TGTGCCAGCAGCCAAGTGAGGGGGCCCGGGGAGCTGTTTTTT. Its protein product is CASSQVRGPGELFF. The chain joins TRBV3-1 (or the pseudogene TRBV3-2) to TRBJ2-2; TRBD1 agrees at 7 bases. The CDR3 has 14 amino acids. Unmatched junction bases numbered 2, after V lost 1 base and J lost 6 bases. Looked up from germline, CDR1 is LGHDT and CDR2 is YNNKEL (reference sequence).

The chain joins TRBV4-1 to TRBJ2-2; tentative D call: TRBD2 (6 bases). The length of the CDR3 is 15 residues. V was shortened by 0 bases and J by 6 bases, with 11 bases between the two germline ends. Germline CDR1 is MGHRA and CDR2 is YSYEKL. The CDR3 sequence is CASSQEGGGAGELFF. CDR3 coding DNA: TGCGCCAGCAGCCAAGAGGGTGGAGGGGCCGGGGAGCTGTTTTTT.

The chain recombines TRBV5-4 with TRBJ1-2; no clear D gene. Trimming removed 3 bases at V and 8 bases at J, with 8 bases between. This CDR3 comprises 11 residues. Germline V gene lookup returns CDR1 SGHNT and CDR2 YYREEE (reference sequence). CDR3 nucleotides: TGTGCCAGCAGCTACTCCGAGGGCTACACCTTC. Its translation: CASSYSEGYTF.

The count of this clone is one. The chain is built from TRBV21-1 and TRBJ2-7; TRBD1 was called by the table and not checked on the DNA. TRBV21-1 is an annotated pseudogene. The CDR3 extends over 14 amino acids. Here the CDR3 reads CASSNRTSFDEQYF. The CDR3 region has the DNA TGTGCCAGCAGCAACCGGACATCATTTGACGAGCAGTACTTC.

The rearrangement joins TRBV7-9 to TRBJ1-1; the match to TRBD1 covers 10 bases. Germline CDR1 and CDR2: SEHNR and FQNEAQ (reference sequence). V dropped 5 bases and J dropped 7; count of bases not matched to a gene: 4. CDR3 length: 13 residues. The CDR3 sequence: CASSHRDRGEAFF. DNA of the CDR3: TGTGCCAGCAGCCACCGGGACAGGGGTGAAGCTTTCTTT.

V is TRBV18 and J is TRBJ2-6, with D possibly being TRBD1 (6 bases). V dropped 1 base and J dropped 4 bases, with 17 bases sitting between them. This CDR3 is built from 18 residues. Per germline, CDR1 KGHSH and CDR2 LQKENI. The CDR3 is CASSPLGQSSGGANVLTF. In nucleotides, the CDR3 is TGTGCCAGCTCACCACTCGGACAGTCGTCCGGGGGGGCCAACGTCCTGACTTTC.

The chain joins TRBV18 to TRBJ1-6, with D possibly TRBD1 on 6 matching bases. V was clipped by 6 bases and J by 0 bases, with 9 bases between them. The CDR3 covers 15 residues. Germline CDR1 is KGHSH and CDR2 is LQKENI. In DNA, the CDR3 is TGTGCCAGCTCTGTACAGGGCTCCTATAATTCACCCCTCCACTTT. This codes for CASSVQGSYNSPLHF. The complete variable domain, with remaining parts taken from reference TRBV18 and TRBJ1-6, reads NAGVMQNPRHLVRRRGQEARLRCSPMKGHSHVYWYRQLPEEGLKFMVYLQKENIIDESGMPKERFSAEFPKEGPSILRIQQVVRGDSAAYFCASSVQGSYNSPLHFGNGTRLTVT.